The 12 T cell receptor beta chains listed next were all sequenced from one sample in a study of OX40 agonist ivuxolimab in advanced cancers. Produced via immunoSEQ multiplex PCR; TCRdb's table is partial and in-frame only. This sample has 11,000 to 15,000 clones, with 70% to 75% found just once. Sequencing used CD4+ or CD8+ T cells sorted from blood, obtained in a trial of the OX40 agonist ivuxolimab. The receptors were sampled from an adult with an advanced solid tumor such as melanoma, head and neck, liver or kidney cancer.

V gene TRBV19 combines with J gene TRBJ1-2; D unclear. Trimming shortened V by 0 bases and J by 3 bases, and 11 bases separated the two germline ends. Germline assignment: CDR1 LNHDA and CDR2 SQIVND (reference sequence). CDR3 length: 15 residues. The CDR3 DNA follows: TGTGCCAGTAGTATAGATCTAGTGGATTACTATGGCTACACCTTC. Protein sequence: CASSIDLVDYYGYTF.

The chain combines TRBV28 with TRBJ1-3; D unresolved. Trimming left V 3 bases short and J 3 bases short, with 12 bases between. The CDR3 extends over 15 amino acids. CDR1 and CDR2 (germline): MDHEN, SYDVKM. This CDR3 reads CASSFQQTFGNTIYF. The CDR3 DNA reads TGTGCCAGCAGTTTTCAACAGACCTTTGGAAACACCATATATTTT.

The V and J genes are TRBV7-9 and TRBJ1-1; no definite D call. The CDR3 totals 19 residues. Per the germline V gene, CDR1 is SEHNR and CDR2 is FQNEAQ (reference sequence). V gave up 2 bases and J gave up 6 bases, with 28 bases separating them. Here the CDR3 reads CASSLFIGGGLTTVPEAFF. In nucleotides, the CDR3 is TGTGCCAGCAGCTTATTTATCGGAGGCGGGCTCACGACTGTCCCTGAAGCTTTCTTT.

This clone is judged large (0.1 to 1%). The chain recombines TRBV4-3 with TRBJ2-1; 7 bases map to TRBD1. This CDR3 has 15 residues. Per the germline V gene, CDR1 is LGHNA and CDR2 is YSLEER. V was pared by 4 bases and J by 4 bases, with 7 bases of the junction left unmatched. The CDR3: CASSRDRVTYNEQFF. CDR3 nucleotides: TGCGCCAGCAGCCGCGACAGGGTGACTTACAATGAGCAGTTCTTC.

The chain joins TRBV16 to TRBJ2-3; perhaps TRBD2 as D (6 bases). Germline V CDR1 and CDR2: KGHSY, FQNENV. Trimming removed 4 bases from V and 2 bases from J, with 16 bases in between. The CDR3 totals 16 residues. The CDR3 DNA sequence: TGTGCCAGCAGCCTCAATACGGGGGACCTCACAGATACGCAGTATTTT. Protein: CASSLNTGDLTDTQYF.

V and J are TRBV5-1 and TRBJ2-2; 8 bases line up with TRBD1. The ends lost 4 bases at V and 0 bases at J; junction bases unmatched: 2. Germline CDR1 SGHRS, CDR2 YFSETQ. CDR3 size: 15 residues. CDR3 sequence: CASSRTGPNTGELFF. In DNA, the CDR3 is TGCGCCAGCAGCCGGACAGGGCCGAACACCGGGGAGCTGTTTTTT.

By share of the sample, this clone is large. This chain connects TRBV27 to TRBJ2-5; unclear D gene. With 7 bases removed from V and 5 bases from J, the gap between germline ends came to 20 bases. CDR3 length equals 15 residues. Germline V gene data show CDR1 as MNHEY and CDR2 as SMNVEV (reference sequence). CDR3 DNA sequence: TGTGCCAGCACCTCCACGTGGAGCCTTCGCGAGACCCAGTACTTC. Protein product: CASTSTWSLRETQYF.

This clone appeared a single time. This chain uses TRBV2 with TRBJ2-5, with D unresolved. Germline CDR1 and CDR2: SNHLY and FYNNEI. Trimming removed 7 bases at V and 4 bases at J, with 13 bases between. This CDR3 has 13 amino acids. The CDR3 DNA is TGTGCCAGCAATCGGGCGGCGCGAGAGACCCAGTACTTC. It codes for CASNRAARETQYF.

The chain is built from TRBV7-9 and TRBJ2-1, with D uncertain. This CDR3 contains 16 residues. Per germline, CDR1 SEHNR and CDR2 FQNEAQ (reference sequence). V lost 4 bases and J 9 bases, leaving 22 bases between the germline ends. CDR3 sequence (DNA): TGTGCCAGCAGCTCGCCTGAGAGCCTACCCGCGAGTGAGCAGTTCTTC. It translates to CASSSPESLPASEQFF.

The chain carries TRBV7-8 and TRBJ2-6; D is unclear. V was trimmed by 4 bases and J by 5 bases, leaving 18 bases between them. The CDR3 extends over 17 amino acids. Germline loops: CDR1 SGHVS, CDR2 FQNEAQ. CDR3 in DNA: TGTGCCAGCAGCTACCCGCACCCACAAAGTCGGGCCAACGTCCTGACTTTC. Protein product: CASSYPHPQSRANVLTF.

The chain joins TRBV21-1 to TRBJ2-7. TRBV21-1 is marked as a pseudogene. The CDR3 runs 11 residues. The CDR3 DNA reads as TGTGCCAGCAGTTTAGGGCTTGAGCAGTACTTC. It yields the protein CASSLGLEQYF.

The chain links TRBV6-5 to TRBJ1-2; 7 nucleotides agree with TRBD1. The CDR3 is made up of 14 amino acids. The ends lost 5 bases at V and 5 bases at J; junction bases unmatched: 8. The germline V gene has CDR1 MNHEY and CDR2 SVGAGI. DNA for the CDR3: TGTGCCAGCAGTCCGGACAGGTTAGGGTATGGCTACACCTTC. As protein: CASSPDRLGYGYTF.